The T cell receptor beta chain under discussion was sequenced for a study of graft-versus-host responses after intestinal transplantation. Per germline, CDR1 MDHEN and CDR2 SYDVKM. Between the trimmed V and J ends, which lost 6 bases and 3 bases, there was a span of 5 bases. CDR3 size: 11 residues. Study results and caveats: Individuals carrying graft-donor T cell macrochimerism showed high graft-versus-host to host-versus-graft clonal ratios in allografts.

The method was immunoSEQ multiplex PCR; TCRdb's version includes in-frame clones alone and lacks a portion of them. The sample holds 85,000 to 100,000 clones, 92% seen once. Remarks on this clone: Its antigen remains unidentified.

V is TRBV28 and J is TRBJ1-1; no definite D call. The sequence was obtained from a human donor who received an intestinal transplant. The sequenced sample was unstimulated CD4+ T cells sorted from spleen or lymph node cells, obtained before intestinal transplant. The CDR3, as DNA: TGTGCCAGCAGCCCTCACACTGAAGCTTTCTTT. Translating gives CASSPHTEAFF. Filled out from reference TRBV28 and TRBJ1-1, the complete variable domain reads DVKVTQSSRYLVKRTGEKVFLECVQDMDHENMFWYRQDPGLGLRLIYFSYDVKMKEKGDIPEGYSVSREKKERFSLILESASTNQTSMYLCASSPHTEAFFGQGTRLTVV.